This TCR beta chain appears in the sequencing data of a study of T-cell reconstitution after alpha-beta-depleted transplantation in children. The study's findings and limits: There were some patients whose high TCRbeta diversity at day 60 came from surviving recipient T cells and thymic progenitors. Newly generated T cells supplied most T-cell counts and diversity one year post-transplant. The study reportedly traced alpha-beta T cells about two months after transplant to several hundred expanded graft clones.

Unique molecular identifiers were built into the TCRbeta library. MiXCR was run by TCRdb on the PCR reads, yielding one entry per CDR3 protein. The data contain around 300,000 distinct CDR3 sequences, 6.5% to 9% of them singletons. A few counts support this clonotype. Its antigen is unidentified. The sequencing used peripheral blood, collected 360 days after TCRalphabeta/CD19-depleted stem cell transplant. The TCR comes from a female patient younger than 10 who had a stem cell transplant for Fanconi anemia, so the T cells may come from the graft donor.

CDR3 loop: CASSESTNQPQHF. For the CDR3, the DNA is TGTGCCAGCAGTGAGAGTACTAATCAGCCCCAGCATTTT. This chain uses TRBV25-1 with TRBJ1-5; the D is unclear. Germline V gene lookup returns CDR1 MGHDK and CDR2 SYGVNS. Trimming left V 3 bases short and J 4 bases short, with 7 bases between. This CDR3 spans 13 amino acids.